This T cell receptor (beta chain) is drawn from a study of patients and donors after allogeneic stem cell transplantation. Germline loops: CDR1 LGHNA, CDR2 YNFKEQ. The CDR3 consists of 16 residues. V was trimmed by 0 bases and J by 5 bases, leaving 14 bases between them. This clonotype has just a few counts. TCRdb called the RT-PCR reads again in MiXCR, with one record for every CDR3 protein. The profile shows some 960,000 distinct CDR3 sequences, 15% to 20% of them singletons. The sequence was collected from a human donor who was either an allogeneic HSCT recipient or a stem cell or donor lymphocyte infusion donor (not recorded which). It is not recorded whose cells these are; they may come from a transplant donor. The chain combines TRBV4-2 with TRBJ1-5, with D tentatively TRBD1 (6 bases). Sequenced sample: blood, either unsorted or a sorted T cell fraction (not recorded which). Here the CDR3 DNA reads TGTGCCAGCAGCCAAGAGATGAAAGGGGGGTATCAGCCCCAGCATTTT. Protein product: CASSQEMKGGYQPQHF.